The 27 T cell receptor beta chains listed next were all sequenced from one sample in a study of early T cells in non-severe SARS-CoV-2 infection. TCRdb called the 5' RACE reads again in MiXCR, with one record for every CDR3 protein. The profile shows under 80,000 distinct CDR3 sequences, 13% of them singletons. Sequenced sample: whole blood. These receptor sequences come from an adult who was a healthcare worker with PCR-confirmed SARS-CoV-2 infection or an uninfected control (not recorded which).

This clonotype was found a few times. The chain has TRBV5-5 and TRBJ1-1; D is uncertain. This CDR3 region has 12 residues. Germline-derived CDR1 and CDR2 are SGHKS and YYEKEE (reference sequence). Trimming stripped 5 bases from V and 5 bases from J, with 10 bases between. As DNA, the CDR3 is TGTGCCAGCAGTTTAGGTAGGACTGAAGCTTTCTTT. Protein sequence: CASSLGRTEAFF.

The chain carries TRBV27 and TRBJ2-7; D might be TRBD1 (6 bases). The CDR3 is 15 amino acids. V was cut by 1 base and J by 2 bases, with 12 bases left in between. Germline assignment: CDR1 MNHEY and CDR2 SMNVEV (reference sequence). CDR3 sequence (DNA): TGTGCCAGCAGTTTATATGGGGGCTCCCCCTACGAGCAGTACTTC. Protein: CASSLYGGSPYEQYF.

The chain links TRBV28 to TRBJ2-1; the D is unclear. The V gene's germline CDR1 is MDHEN and CDR2 SYDVKM. This CDR3 is 15 amino acids long. V was trimmed by 4 bases and J by 0 bases, leaving 10 bases between them. CDR3 loop: CASSSRPSSYNEQFF. DNA of the CDR3: TGTGCCAGCAGTTCCAGGCCGAGCTCCTACAATGAGCAGTTCTTC.

In its sample, this clonotype was seen many times. The V and J genes are TRBV5-6 and TRBJ2-1; 9 bases fit TRBD2. Germline values: CDR1 SGHDT, CDR2 YYEEEE. The CDR3 has 16 amino acids. The V segment lost 1 base and the J segment 1 base; nucleotides outside the gene matches: 3. This CDR3 reads CASSLSAGGSYNEQFF. CDR3 sequence (DNA): TGTGCCAGCAGCTTGTCAGCGGGGGGATCCTACAATGAGCAGTTCTTC.

This clonotype was seen many times. The rearrangement uses TRBV27 and TRBJ1-2, with D maybe TRBD1 (5 bases). V gave up 3 bases and J gave up 4 bases, with 12 bases separating them. The CDR3 spans 14 residues. The germline V gene encodes CDR1 MNHEY and CDR2 SMNVEV (reference sequence). The CDR3 nucleotides read TGTGCCAGCAGTTTTCGGAGGCAGGGCTATGGCTACACCTTC. Protein: CASSFRRQGYGYTF.

This clonotype was counted a few times. J is TRBJ1-1 and V is TRBV20-1; possibly TRBD1 for D (6 bases). V was clipped by 2 bases and J by 1 base, with 8 bases between them. The V gene's germline CDR1 is DFQATT and CDR2 SNEGSKA (reference sequence). The length of the CDR3 is 13 residues. The CDR3 bases are TGCAGTGCTAGAAGGGGGGAGAACACTGAAGCTTTCTTT. As protein: CSARRGENTEAFF.

This clonotype showed up many times. The V gene is TRBV4-2, the J gene TRBJ1-2, with D tentatively TRBD1 (6 bases). This CDR3 has 15 residues. CDR1 LGHNA and CDR2 YNFKEQ come from the germline V gene. Trimming cost V 4 bases and J 7 bases, with 19 bases left between them. The CDR3 DNA sequence: TGTGCCAGCAGCCCGGGGGGGCAGGGAAGAGTTGGCTACACCTTC. Translation gives CASSPGGQGRVGYTF.

The chain couples TRBV9 to TRBJ1-1; TRBD1 matches at 9 bases. Germline CDR1 reads SGDLS; CDR2 reads YYNGEE. V was pared by 3 bases and J by 5 bases, with 8 bases of the junction left unmatched. This CDR3 comprises 15 residues. For the CDR3, the DNA is TGTGCCAGCAGCGCAGCACAGGGGGCGATAACTGAAGCTTTCTTT. It specifies CASSAAQGAITEAFF.

This clonotype appeared many times. The chain carries TRBV7-2 and TRBJ1-1; tentatively, D is TRBD1 (5 bases). This CDR3 is 13 amino acids long. Germline CDR1 SGHTA, CDR2 FQGNSA. V lost 6 bases and J lost 7, with 15 bases in between. The CDR3 nucleotides are TGTGCCAGCAGTTCCGGACGGGGGTATGAAGCTTTCTTT. It codes for CASSSGRGYEAFF.

This clonotype was counted many times. The rearrangement uses TRBV4-1 and TRBJ1-6; D gene uncertain. The CDR3 totals 16 residues. V gave up 0 bases and J gave up 8 bases, with 14 bases separating them. Germline CDR1 and CDR2: MGHRA and YSYEKL. CDR3 nucleotide sequence: TGCGCCAGCAGCCAAGATGCCGGGAACGGCTATTCACCCCTCCACTTT. Translation gives CASSQDAGNGYSPLHF.

This clonotype occurred many times. The chain has TRBV6-2 or TRBV6-3 and TRBJ2-7, with 7 nucleotides matching TRBD1. In germline, CDR1 is MNHEY, CDR2 SVGEGT. The CDR3 extends over 14 amino acids. Trimming cost V 5 bases and J 2 bases; bases outside gene matches: 6. The CDR3 DNA reads TGTGCCAGCAGTCGAAACAGGGGAACCTACGAGCAGTACTTC. It codes for CASSRNRGTYEQYF.

This chain uses TRBV7-9 with TRBJ2-7; D call uncertain. Trimming removed 2 bases from V and 1 base from J, with 6 bases in between. CDR1 is SEHNR and CDR2 is FQNEAQ in the germline V gene (reference sequence). The CDR3 loop spans 13 amino acids. Here the CDR3 DNA reads TGTGCCAGCAGCTTACAGGTATCCTACGAGCAGTACTTC. As protein: CASSLQVSYEQYF.

This clonotype was seen a handful of times. The chain joins TRBV18 to TRBJ2-7, with 8 nucleotides matching TRBD1. The germline V gene encodes CDR1 KGHSH and CDR2 LQKENI. The CDR3 length is 14 residues. V was pared by 3 bases and J by 3 bases, with 4 bases of the junction left unmatched. The CDR3 region has the DNA TGTGCCAGCTCACCGGGGACAGGTGTCTACGAGCAGTACTTC. Its translation is CASSPGTGVYEQYF.

The chain links TRBV29-1 to TRBJ2-5; D perhaps matches TRBD2 (6 bases). CDR3 length equals 18 residues. Germline CDR1 and CDR2: SQVTM and ANQGSEA. Deletions cut 4 bases from V and 0 bases from J, with 24 bases between. CDR3 DNA: TGCAGCGTTGTCGGGCGGGGTTTTGGGTATCAGTACCAAGAGACCCAGTACTTC. Residues: CSVVGRGFGYQYQETQYF. Filled out from reference TRBV29-1 and TRBJ2-5, the complete variable domain reads SAVISQKPSRDICQRGTSLTIQCQVDSQVTMMFWYRQQPGQSLTLIATANQGSEATYESGFVIDKFPISRPNLTFSTLTVSNMSPEDSSIYLCSVVGRGFGYQYQETQYFGPGTRLLVL.

This sequence joins TRBV4-2 and TRBJ2-3; 9 bases agree with TRBD2. J lost 1 base, V lost 1 base, and 0 bases had no gene match. The CDR3 consists of 15 residues. From germline, CDR1 is LGHNA and CDR2 YNFKEQ. The CDR3 spells CASSQVAGGTDTQYF. The DNA of the CDR3 is TGTGCCAGCAGCCAAGTAGCGGGGGGCACAGATACGCAGTATTTT.

This clonotype has at least ten counts. The CDR3 here is CASSQEGTGYARNEQFF. The CDR3 nucleotides read TGTGCCAGCAGCCAAGAGGGAACGGGGTACGCTAGGAATGAGCAGTTCTTC. This chain links TRBV4-2 with TRBJ2-1, with a tentative D call TRBD2 (5 bases). The CDR3 spans 17 residues. CDR1 and CDR2 (germline): LGHNA, YNFKEQ. The V end lost 0 bases, the J end lost 7 bases, and 19 bases lay between the germline ends.

Only a few counts were recorded for this clonotype. This chain joins TRBV9 and TRBJ2-7; D is perhaps TRBD1 (6 bases). Trimming left V 0 bases short and J 0 bases short, with 7 bases between. Germline values: CDR1 SGDLS, CDR2 YYNGEE. The CDR3 length is 14 residues. The CDR3 coding sequence is TGTGCCAGCAGCGTAGCGGGACACTCCTACGAGCAGTACTTC. Residues: CASSVAGHSYEQYF.

This clonotype occurred a few times. The chain has TRBV6-5 and TRBJ1-6; no definite D call. V was cut by 6 bases and J by 8 bases, with 8 bases left in between. The CDR3 runs to 12 residues. Germline lookup yields CDR1 MNHEY and CDR2 SVGAGI. Here the CDR3 DNA reads TGTGCCAGCAGGGAAGGGCATTCACCCCTCCACTTT. Translated: CASREGHSPLHF.

This clonotype has ten or more counts. This chain links TRBV10-2 with TRBJ2-5; 13 bases match TRBD2. The CDR3 is made up of 15 amino acids. Germline CDR1 and CDR2: WSHSY and SAAADI. V dropped 6 bases and J dropped 9; count of bases not matched to a gene: 10. CDR3 amino acids: CASRGTSGAAGPQYF. CDR3 in DNA: TGCGCCAGCAGGGGGACTAGCGGGGCGGCCGGGCCCCAGTACTTC.

This clonotype was detected many times. The J gene is TRBJ2-7, the V gene TRBV18; TRBD1 matches at 9 bases. Trimming at V came to 5 bases and at J to 5 bases, leaving 7 bases not matched to a gene. There are 14 residues in the CDR3. Germline V gives CDR1 KGHSH, CDR2 LQKENI. CDR3 coding DNA: TGTGCCAGCTCATCTACAGGGGGCGAGAACGAGCAGTACTTC. Translated: CASSSTGGENEQYF. Variable domain in full (rest from reference TRBV18 and TRBJ2-7): NAGVMQNPRHLVRRRGQEARLRCSPMKGHSHVYWYRQLPEEGLKFMVYLQKENIIDESGMPKERFSAEFPKEGPSILRIQQVVRGDSAAYFCASSSTGGENEQYFGPGTRLTVT.

The chain uses TRBV19 and TRBJ1-5; D gene unclear. CDR1 LNHDA and CDR2 SQIVND come from the germline V gene (reference sequence). V was pared by 5 bases and J by 5 bases, with 16 bases between. The CDR3 totals 15 residues. The CDR3, as DNA: TGTGCCAGTAGTCCAACAAGGAGGGTTGATCAGCCCCAGCATTTT. It encodes CASSPTRRVDQPQHF. Looking up the rest from reference TRBV19 and TRBJ1-5 gives the full variable domain: DGGITQSPKYLFRKEGQNVTLSCEQNLNHDAMYWYRQDPGQGLRLIYYSQIVNDFQKGDIAEGYSVSREKKESFPLTVTSAQKNPTAFYLCASSPTRRVDQPQHFGDGTRLSIL.

This clonotype has at least ten counts. V is TRBV7-9 and J is TRBJ2-7, with TRBD1 matching 10 bases. CDR3 length: 15 amino acids. Trimming at V came to 4 bases and at J to 5 bases, leaving 8 bases not matched to a gene. Germline lookup yields CDR1 SEHNR and CDR2 FQNEAQ (reference sequence). CDR3: CASSYRDRGFHEQYF. For the CDR3, the DNA is TGTGCCAGCAGCTACCGGGACAGGGGATTCCACGAGCAGTACTTC.

This clonotype was counted ten times or more. The genes are TRBV11-2 and TRBJ2-1, with D hard to call. The CDR3 loop spans 14 amino acids. With 0 bases removed from V and 9 bases from J, the gap between germline ends came to 12 bases. Per germline, CDR1 SGHAT and CDR2 FQNNGV. The CDR3 nucleotides are TGTGCCAGCAGCTTAGAGTACGGTGCATTTGAGCAGTTCTTC. It is translated as CASSLEYGAFEQFF.

This clonotype was counted only a few times. This chain joins TRBV9 and TRBJ1-6, with 7 bases that match TRBD1. This CDR3 has 14 amino acids. After removal of 3 bases from V and 13 bases from J, the junction contained 10 bases not matched to a gene. Germline V gene sequence: CDR1 SGDLS, CDR2 YYNGEE. The CDR3 protein is CASSAAPTGPPLHF. The CDR3 coding sequence is TGTGCCAGCAGCGCAGCCCCGACAGGGCCTCCCCTCCACTTT.

At least ten counts were recorded for this clonotype. The V gene is TRBV6-6, the J gene TRBJ1-4; D not resolved. With 2 bases removed from V and 8 bases from J, the gap between germline ends came to 9 bases. CDR1 and CDR2 from the germline V gene are MNHNY and SVGAGI (reference sequence). CDR3 length: 13 residues. CDR3 in amino acids: CASSYRAREKLFF. In DNA form, the CDR3 reads TGTGCCAGCAGTTACCGGGCGAGGGAAAAACTGTTTTTT.

In this sample, this clonotype turned up many times. The chain combines TRBV29-1 with TRBJ2-7; TRBD2 agrees at 10 bases. Germline CDR1 SQVTM, CDR2 ANQGSEA. V gave up 8 bases and J gave up 0 bases; unmatched junction bases: 16. This CDR3 spans 17 amino acids. As DNA, the CDR3 is TGCAGCCCACGGGGTAGCGGGGGGTCCATACTCTCCTACGAGCAGTACTTC. It encodes CSPRGSGGSILSYEQYF.

This chain uses TRBV14 with TRBJ2-7; D gene unclear. V was clipped by 5 bases and J by 4 bases, with 9 bases between them. Per germline, CDR1 SGHDN and CDR2 FVKESK. The length of the CDR3 is 12 residues. This CDR3 reads CASSAQDYEQYF. CDR3 in DNA: TGTGCCAGCAGCGCCCAAGATTACGAGCAGTACTTC. The entire variable domain, with the rest obtained from reference TRBV14 and TRBJ2-7, is as follows: EAGVTQFPSHSVIEKGQTVTLRCDPISGHDNLYWYRRVMGKEIKFLLHFVKESKQDESGMPNNRFLAERTGGTYSTLKVQPAELEDSGVYFCASSAQDYEQYFGPGTRLTVT.